This T cell receptor beta chain was profiled in a study of T-cell memory formation after mild COVID-19. At the level of the study: Each donor largely had its own TCR clusters.

The germline gives CDR1 SGDLS, CDR2 YYNGEE. CDR3 length: 16 amino acids. Trimming pared 0 bases from V and 4 bases from J, leaving 14 bases between. From 5'RACE with constant-segment primers came TCR alpha and TCR beta cDNA libraries that carried sample barcodes and UMIs. TCRdb fed the 5' RACE reads into MiXCR, producing one record per CDR3 protein. The table includes 65,000 to 90,000 distinct CDR3 sequences, around 13% detected once. The sequencing sample was made of PBMCs or a T cell subset sorted from them (not recorded which). The rearrangement joins TRBV9 to TRBJ2-1; a weak D match, TRBD2 (7 bases). This receptor was taken from a man younger than 35 who had mild COVID-19 (a few samples of this study predate the infection). Cell type and time point are not known. CDR3 in DNA: TGTGCCAGCAGCGTAGTAGGGGGGGTTAGGTACAATGAGCAGTTCTTC. It yields the protein CASSVVGGVRYNEQFF.